This T cell receptor beta chain comes out of a study of CD8 T cells in Susac syndrome. The T cells that were sequenced for TCR beta were CD8+ and CD4+ cells from blood. Through negative isolation, CD4+ and CD8+ T cells were obtained, while TEMRA cells were enriched using FACS. RNA was extracted with the RNeasy kit, and a quantity of roughly 0.5 to 1 ug was reverse transcribed using random hexamers. An immunoSEQ multiplex PCR amplified TCR beta CDR3 over 54 Vbeta and 13 Jbeta. TCRdb ran MiXCR on the immunoSEQ multiplex PCR reads and lists one entry per CDR3 protein. This sample has approximately 230,000 distinct CDR3 sequences; roughly 93% occur once, and the top ten carry 0.065% to 0.08%. The specimen sequenced was CD4+ T cells from PBMCs. This receptor was identified in a human donor with multiple sclerosis.

CDR3 sequence: CASSSTSPGKQFF. The CDR3 DNA sequence: TGTGCCAGCAGCTCTACTAGTCCGGGCAAGCAGTTCTTC. The V call is TRBV2, the J call TRBJ2-1, with D perhaps TRBD2 (5 bases). Trimming removed 6 bases at V and 11 bases at J, with 17 bases between. The CDR3 totals 13 residues. Per the germline V gene, CDR1 is SNHLY and CDR2 is FYNNEI.